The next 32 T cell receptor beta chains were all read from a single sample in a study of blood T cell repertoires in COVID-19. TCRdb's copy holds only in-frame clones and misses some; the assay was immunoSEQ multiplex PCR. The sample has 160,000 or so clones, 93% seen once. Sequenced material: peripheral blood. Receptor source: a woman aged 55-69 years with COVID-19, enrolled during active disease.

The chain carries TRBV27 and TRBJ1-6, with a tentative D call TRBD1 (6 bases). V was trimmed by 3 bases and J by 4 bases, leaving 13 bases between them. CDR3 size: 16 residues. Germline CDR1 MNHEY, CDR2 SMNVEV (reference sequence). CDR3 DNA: TGTGCCAGCAGTTTTGCCACAGGGCTATATAATTCACCCCTCCACTTT. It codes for CASSFATGLYNSPLHF.

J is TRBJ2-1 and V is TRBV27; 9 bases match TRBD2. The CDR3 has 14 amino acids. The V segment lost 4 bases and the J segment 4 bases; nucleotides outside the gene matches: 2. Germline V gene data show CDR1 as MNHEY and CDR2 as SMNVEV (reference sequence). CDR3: CASSSSGEYNEQFF. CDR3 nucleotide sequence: TGTGCCAGCAGTTCTAGCGGGGAGTACAATGAGCAGTTCTTC.

The CDR3, as DNA: TGTGCCAGCAGCTTAGGTGTTAACAATGAGCAGTTCTTC. Its translation: CASSLGVNNEQFF. The chain uses TRBV7-6 and TRBJ2-1, with unresolved D. Germline V gene lookup returns CDR1 SGHVS and CDR2 FNYEAQ. V was shortened by 1 base and J by 5 bases, with 6 bases between the two germline ends. The CDR3 is 13 amino acids.

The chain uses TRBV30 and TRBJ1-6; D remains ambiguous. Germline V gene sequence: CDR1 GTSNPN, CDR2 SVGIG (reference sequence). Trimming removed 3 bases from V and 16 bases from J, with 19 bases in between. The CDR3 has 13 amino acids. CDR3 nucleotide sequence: TGTGCCTGGAGACAAAGAGGCCAGGAGGAACTCCACTTT. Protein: CAWRQRGQEELHF.

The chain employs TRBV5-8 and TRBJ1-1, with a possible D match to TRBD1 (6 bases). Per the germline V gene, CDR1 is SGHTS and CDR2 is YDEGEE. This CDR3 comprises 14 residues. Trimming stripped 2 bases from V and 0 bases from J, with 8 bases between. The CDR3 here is CASSFRGVNTEAFF. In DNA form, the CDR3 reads TGTGCCAGCAGCTTCAGGGGAGTGAACACTGAAGCTTTCTTT.

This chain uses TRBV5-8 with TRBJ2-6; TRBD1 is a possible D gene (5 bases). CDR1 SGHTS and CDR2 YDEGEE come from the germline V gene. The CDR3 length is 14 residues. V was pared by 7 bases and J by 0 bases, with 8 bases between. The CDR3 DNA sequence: TGTGCCAGCGGCAGGGTCTCTGGGGCCAACGTCCTGACTTTC. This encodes CASGRVSGANVLTF. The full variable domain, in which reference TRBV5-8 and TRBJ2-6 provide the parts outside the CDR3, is EAGVTQSPTHLIKTRGQQATLRCSPISGHTSVYWYQQALGLGLQFLLWYDEGEERNRGNFPPRFSGRQFPNYSSELNVNALELEDSALYLCASGRVSGANVLTFGAGSRLTVL.

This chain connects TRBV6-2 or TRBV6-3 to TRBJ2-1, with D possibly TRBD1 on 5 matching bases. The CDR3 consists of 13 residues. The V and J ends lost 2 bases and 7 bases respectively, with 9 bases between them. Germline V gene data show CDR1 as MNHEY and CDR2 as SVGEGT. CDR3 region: CASSYERGNEQFF. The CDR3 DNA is TGTGCCAGCAGTTACGAAAGGGGAAATGAGCAGTTCTTC.

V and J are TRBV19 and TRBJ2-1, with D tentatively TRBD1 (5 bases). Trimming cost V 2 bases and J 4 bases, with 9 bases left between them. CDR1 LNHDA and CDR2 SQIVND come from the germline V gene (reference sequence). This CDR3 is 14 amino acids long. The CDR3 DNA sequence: TGTGCCAGTAGTATACAGGGTGGGTACAATGAGCAGTTCTTC. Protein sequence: CASSIQGGYNEQFF.

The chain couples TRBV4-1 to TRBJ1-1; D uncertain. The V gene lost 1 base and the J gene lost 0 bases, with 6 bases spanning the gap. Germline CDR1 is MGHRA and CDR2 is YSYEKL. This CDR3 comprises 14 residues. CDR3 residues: CASSQGSVNTEAFF. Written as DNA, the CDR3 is TGCGCCAGCAGCCAAGGCAGCGTGAACACTGAAGCTTTCTTT.

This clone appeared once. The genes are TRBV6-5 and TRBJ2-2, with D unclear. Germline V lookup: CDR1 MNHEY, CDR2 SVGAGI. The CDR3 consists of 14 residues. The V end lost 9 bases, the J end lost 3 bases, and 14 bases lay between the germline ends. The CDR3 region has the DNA TGTGCCAGTAAGGAGCCTCGGGACACCGGGGAGCTGTTTTTT. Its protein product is CASKEPRDTGELFF.

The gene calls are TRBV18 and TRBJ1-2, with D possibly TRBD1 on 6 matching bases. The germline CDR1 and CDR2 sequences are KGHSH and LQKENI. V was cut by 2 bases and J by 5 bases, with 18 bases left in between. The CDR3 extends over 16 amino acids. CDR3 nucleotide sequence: TGTGCCAGCTCACCATTACGTGAGACAGGCCTTTATGGCTACACCTTC. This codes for CASSPLRETGLYGYTF.

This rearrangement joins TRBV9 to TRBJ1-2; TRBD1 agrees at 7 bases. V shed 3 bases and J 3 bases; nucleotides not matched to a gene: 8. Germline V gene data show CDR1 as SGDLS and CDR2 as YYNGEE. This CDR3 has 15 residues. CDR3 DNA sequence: TGTGCCAGCAGCGGAGCCGGGACAGACCACTATGGCTACACCTTC. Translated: CASSGAGTDHYGYTF.

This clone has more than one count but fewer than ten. The CDR3 reads CASSHPGDNSGNTIYF. The DNA for the CDR3 is TGTGCCAGCAGCCACCCTGGGGACAACTCTGGAAACACCATATATTTT. The V and J genes are TRBV7-6 and TRBJ1-3; D is possibly TRBD1 (6 bases). V was clipped by 5 bases and J by 0 bases, with 14 bases between them. This CDR3 region has 16 residues. Germline V gene lookup returns CDR1 SGHVS and CDR2 FNYEAQ.

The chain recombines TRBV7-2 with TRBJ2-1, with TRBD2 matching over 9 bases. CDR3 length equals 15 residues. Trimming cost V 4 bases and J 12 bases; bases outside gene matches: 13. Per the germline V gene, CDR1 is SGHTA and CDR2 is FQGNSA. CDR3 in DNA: TGTGCCAGCAGCTCAAGCCTAGCGGGGCCCTGGGGGCAGTTCTTC. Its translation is CASSSSLAGPWGQFF.

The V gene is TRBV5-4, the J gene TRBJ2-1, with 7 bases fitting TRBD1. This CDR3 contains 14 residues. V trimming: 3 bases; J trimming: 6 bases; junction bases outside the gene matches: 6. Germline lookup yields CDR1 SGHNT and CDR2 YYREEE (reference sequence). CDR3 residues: CASSSRDSINEQFF. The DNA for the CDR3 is TGTGCCAGCAGCTCAAGGGACAGCATCAATGAGCAGTTCTTC. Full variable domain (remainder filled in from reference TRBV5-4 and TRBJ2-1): ETGVTQSPTHLIKTRGQQVTLRCSSQSGHNTVSWYQQALGQGPQFIFQYYREEENGRGNFPPRFSGLQFPNYSSELNVNALELDDSALYLCASSSRDSINEQFFGPGTRLTVL.

The CDR3 sequence: CASSSPSGEQYF. The CDR3 nucleotides are TGTGCCAGCAGCTCGCCGTCCGGCGAGCAGTACTTC. V usage is TRBV5-4 and J usage is TRBJ2-7; unclear D gene. This CDR3 has 12 amino acids. V lost 3 bases to trimming and J lost 6 bases, with 10 bases between them. CDR1 is SGHNT, CDR2 YYREEE, per germline (reference sequence).

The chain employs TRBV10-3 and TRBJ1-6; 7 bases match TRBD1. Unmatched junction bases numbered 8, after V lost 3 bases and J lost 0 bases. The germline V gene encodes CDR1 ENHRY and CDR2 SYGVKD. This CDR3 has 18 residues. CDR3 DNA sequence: TGTGCCATCAGTGAACCGACAGGGCTAAGCTCCTATAATTCACCCCTCCACTTT. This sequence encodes CAISEPTGLSSYNSPLHF.

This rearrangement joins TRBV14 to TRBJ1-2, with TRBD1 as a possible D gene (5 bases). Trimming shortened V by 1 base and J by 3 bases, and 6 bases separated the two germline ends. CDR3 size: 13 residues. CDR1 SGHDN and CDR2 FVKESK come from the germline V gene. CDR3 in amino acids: CASSQGQHYGYTF. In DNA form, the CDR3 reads TGTGCCAGCAGCCAAGGACAGCACTATGGCTACACCTTC.

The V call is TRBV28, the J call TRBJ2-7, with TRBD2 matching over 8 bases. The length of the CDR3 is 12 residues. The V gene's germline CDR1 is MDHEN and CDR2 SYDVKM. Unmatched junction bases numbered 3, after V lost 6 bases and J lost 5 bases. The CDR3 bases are TGTGCCAGCAGGCCCGGGGGGGACGAGCAGTACTTC. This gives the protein CASRPGGDEQYF.

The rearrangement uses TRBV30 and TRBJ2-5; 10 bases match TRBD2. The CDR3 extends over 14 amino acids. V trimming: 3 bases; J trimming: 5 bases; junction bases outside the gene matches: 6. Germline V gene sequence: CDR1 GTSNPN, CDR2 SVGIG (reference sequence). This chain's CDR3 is CAWSAAGGPETQYF. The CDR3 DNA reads TGTGCCTGGAGCGCAGCGGGGGGGCCGGAGACCCAGTACTTC.

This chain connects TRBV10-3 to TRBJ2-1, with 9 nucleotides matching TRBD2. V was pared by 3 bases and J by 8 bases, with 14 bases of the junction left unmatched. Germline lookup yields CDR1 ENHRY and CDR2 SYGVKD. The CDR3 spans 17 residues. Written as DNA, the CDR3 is TGTGCCATCAGTGAAGGGGCTAGCGGGGCCATAGGGGATGAGCAGTTCTTC. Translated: CAISEGASGAIGDEQFF.

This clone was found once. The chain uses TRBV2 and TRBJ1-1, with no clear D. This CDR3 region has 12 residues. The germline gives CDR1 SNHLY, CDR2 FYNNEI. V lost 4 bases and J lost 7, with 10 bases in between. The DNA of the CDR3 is TGTGCCAGCAGTGGAGGGAGATTTGAAGCTTTCTTT. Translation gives CASSGGRFEAFF.

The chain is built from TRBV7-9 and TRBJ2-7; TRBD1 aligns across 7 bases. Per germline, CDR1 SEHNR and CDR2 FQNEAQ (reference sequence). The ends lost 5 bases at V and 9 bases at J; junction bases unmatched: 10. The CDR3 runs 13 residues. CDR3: CASSIRDSTRQYF. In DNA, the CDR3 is TGTGCCAGCAGCATCCGGGACAGTACGAGGCAGTACTTC.

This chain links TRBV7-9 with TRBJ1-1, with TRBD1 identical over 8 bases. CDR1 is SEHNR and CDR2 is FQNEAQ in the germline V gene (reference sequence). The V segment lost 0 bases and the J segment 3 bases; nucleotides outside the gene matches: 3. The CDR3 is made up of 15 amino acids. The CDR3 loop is CASSLAAGGHTEAFF. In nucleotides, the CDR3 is TGTGCCAGCAGCTTAGCGGCAGGGGGCCACACTGAAGCTTTCTTT.

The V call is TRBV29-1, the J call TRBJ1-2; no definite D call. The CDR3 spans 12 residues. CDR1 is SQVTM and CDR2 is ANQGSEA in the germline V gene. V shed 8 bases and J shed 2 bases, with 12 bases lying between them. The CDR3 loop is CSTRPGNYGYTF. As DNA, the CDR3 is TGCAGCACCCGACCAGGAAACTATGGCTACACCTTC. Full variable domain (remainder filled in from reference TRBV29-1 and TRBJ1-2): SAVISQKPSRDICQRGTSLTIQCQVDSQVTMMFWYRQQPGQSLTLIATANQGSEATYESGFVIDKFPISRPNLTFSTLTVSNMSPEDSSIYLCSTRPGNYGYTFGSGTRLTVV.

The CDR3 sequence: CASSQVPRGGGQPQHF. The CDR3 DNA follows: TGTGCCAGCAGCCAAGTGCCCCGAGGGGGTGGTCAGCCCCAGCATTTT. The genes are TRBV4-2 and TRBJ1-5; TRBD1 might be the D (6 bases). The germline gives CDR1 LGHNA, CDR2 YNFKEQ. The ends were cut back, 1 base at V and 6 bases at J, with 16 bases in the middle. The CDR3 is 16 residues long.

The CDR3: CASSLSQPAAETQYF. The CDR3 DNA sequence: TGTGCCAGCTCGCTTTCCCAGCCCGCAGCGGAGACCCAGTACTTC. The V call is TRBV19, the J call TRBJ2-5, with D hard to call. The CDR3 spans 15 residues. Looked up from germline, CDR1 is LNHDA and CDR2 is SQIVND (reference sequence). The V gene lost 9 bases and the J gene lost 5 bases, with 22 bases spanning the gap.

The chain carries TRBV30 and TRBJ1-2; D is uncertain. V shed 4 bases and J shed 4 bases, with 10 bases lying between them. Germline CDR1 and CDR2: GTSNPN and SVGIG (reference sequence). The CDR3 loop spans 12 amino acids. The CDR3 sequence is CAWTAGGYGYTF. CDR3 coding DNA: TGTGCCTGGACGGCGGGCGGCTATGGCTACACCTTC.

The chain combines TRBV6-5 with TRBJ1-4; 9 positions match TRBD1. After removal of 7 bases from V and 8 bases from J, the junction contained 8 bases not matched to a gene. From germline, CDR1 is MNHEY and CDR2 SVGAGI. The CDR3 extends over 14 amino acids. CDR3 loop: CASTPTGGREKLFF. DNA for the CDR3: TGTGCCAGCACTCCGACAGGGGGGAGGGAAAAACTGTTTTTT.

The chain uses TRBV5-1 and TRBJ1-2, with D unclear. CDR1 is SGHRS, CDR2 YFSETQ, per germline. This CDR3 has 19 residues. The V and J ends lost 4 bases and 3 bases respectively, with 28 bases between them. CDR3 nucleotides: TGCGCCAGCAGCCCATCGGGTTCTTTCGGGATCCTCGGGGACTATGGCTACACCTTC. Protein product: CASSPSGSFGILGDYGYTF. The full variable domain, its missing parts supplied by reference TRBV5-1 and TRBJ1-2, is KAGVTQTPRYLIKTRGQQVTLSCSPISGHRSVSWYQQTPGQGLQFLFEYFSETQRNKGNFPGRFSGRQFSNSRSEMNVSTLELGDSALYLCASSPSGSFGILGDYGYTFGSGTRLTVV.

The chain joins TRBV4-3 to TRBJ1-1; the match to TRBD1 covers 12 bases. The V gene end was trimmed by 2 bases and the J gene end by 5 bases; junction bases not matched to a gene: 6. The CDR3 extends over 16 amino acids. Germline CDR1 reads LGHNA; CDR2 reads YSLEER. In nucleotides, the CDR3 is TGCGCCAGCAGCCAAAGTGGGGACAGGGGGCGGACTGAAGCTTTCTTT. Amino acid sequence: CASSQSGDRGRTEAFF.

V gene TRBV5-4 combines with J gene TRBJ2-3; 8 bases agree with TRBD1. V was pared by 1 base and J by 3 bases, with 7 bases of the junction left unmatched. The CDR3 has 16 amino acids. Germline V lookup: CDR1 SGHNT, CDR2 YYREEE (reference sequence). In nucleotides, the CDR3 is TGTGCCAGCAGCTTGAACAGGGGGAGCAGGACAGATACGCAGTATTTT. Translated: CASSLNRGSRTDTQYF.